Below are 30 T cell receptor beta chains sequenced from a single sample in a study of blood T cells in healthy people across ages. With a J-beta primer mix and a sample-barcoded 5' primer, a second PCR ran about 7 to 12 cycles. One entry per CDR3 protein, called by TCRdb with MiXCR from the 5' RACE reads. The sample gives more than 1,400,000 distinct CDR3 sequences, around 39% of which show up once; less than 8% is in the top ten. The material sequenced was blood. The source is a woman aged 18-35 years in good health.

V and J are TRBV27 and TRBJ2-1; a weak D match, TRBD1 (6 bases). The CDR3 loop spans 15 amino acids. V shed 4 bases and J shed 3 bases, with 13 bases lying between them. Germline V CDR1 and CDR2: MNHEY, SMNVEV (reference sequence). CDR3 bases: TGTGCCAGCAGTTCAGGGGTTTCCCGCTACAATGAGCAGTTCTTC. Its translation is CASSSGVSRYNEQFF.

This clonotype was seen only a few times. The chain is built from TRBV27 and TRBJ2-7; the D gene is possibly TRBD2 (5 bases). Looked up from germline, CDR1 is MNHEY and CDR2 is SMNVEV (reference sequence). This CDR3 has 14 residues. The germline V and J ends were trimmed by 6 bases and 2 bases, with 14 bases remaining between them. The CDR3 sequence is CASRTYGEPYEQYF. The CDR3 bases are TGTGCCAGCAGAACATATGGGGAGCCCTACGAGCAGTACTTC.

V and J are TRBV7-8 and TRBJ1-5; D is possibly TRBD1 (5 bases). V was clipped by 0 bases and J by 6 bases, with 15 bases between them. CDR1 is SGHVS and CDR2 is FQNEAQ in the germline V gene. The CDR3 has 16 amino acids. CDR3 sequence: CASSLAPGGVGQPQHF. CDR3 nucleotide sequence: TGTGCCAGCAGCTTAGCGCCTGGGGGGGTCGGTCAGCCCCAGCATTTT.

This clonotype was recorded once. The chain recombines TRBV10-3 with TRBJ1-3; D call uncertain. The CDR3 has 14 residues. Germline V gene lookup returns CDR1 ENHRY and CDR2 SYGVKD. V lost 0 bases and J lost 4, with 7 bases in between. The CDR3 DNA follows: TGTGCCATCAGTGAGTCGAAACCGGGAAACACCATATATTTT. Its protein product is CAISESKPGNTIYF.

This sequence joins TRBV6-6 and TRBJ1-5; maybe TRBD1 (6 bases). The germline gives CDR1 MNHNY, CDR2 SVGAGI (reference sequence). The CDR3 sequence is 13 residues long. V dropped 4 bases and J dropped 3 bases, with 7 bases sitting between them. CDR3 in DNA: TGTGCCAGCAGTTGGGGGCACAATCAGCCCCAGCATTTT. Translating it yields CASSWGHNQPQHF.

This clonotype was observed a handful of times. The chain links TRBV5-5 to TRBJ2-7; D gene ambiguous. CDR3 length: 15 amino acids. The germline gives CDR1 SGHKS, CDR2 YYEKEE (reference sequence). With 1 base removed from V and 3 bases from J, the gap between germline ends came to 14 bases. CDR3 in amino acids: CASSLSWQINYEQYF. CDR3 coding DNA: TGTGCCAGCAGCTTGTCGTGGCAAATTAACTACGAGCAGTACTTC.

About this clonotype: The germline gene is not matched at one end of the junction; a read error may be the cause. The gene calls are TRBV7-7 and TRBJ2-1; 13 nucleotides line up with TRBD2. CDR3 length: 17 amino acids. Germline loops: CDR1 SSHAT, CDR2 FNYEAQ (reference sequence). The CDR3 sequence: CASSLVEKTSGGPEQFF. The CDR3 DNA reads TGTGCTAGCAGCTTAGTAGAAAAGACTAGCGGGGGGCCTGAGCAGTTCTTC.

This rearrangement joins TRBV2 to TRBJ1-1; possible D gene TRBD1, 5 bases. CDR1 SNHLY and CDR2 FYNNEI come from the germline V gene. The CDR3 has 14 residues. The V gene lost 3 bases and the J gene lost 4 bases, with 12 bases spanning the gap. CDR3 nucleotides: TGTGCCAGCAGTGACATACAGGCCGGCACTGAAGCTTTCTTT. It encodes CASSDIQAGTEAFF.

This clonotype was counted between two and nine times. The chain combines TRBV7-3 with TRBJ2-1; TRBD2 matches 8 bases. This CDR3 is built from 16 residues. V dropped 4 bases and J dropped 6; count of bases not matched to a gene: 11. Germline CDR1 is SGHTA and CDR2 is FQGTGA. The CDR3 nucleotides are TGTGCCAGCAGCTCAGAGGGCGGTCGGGGGGGCAATGAGCAGTTCTTC. It codes for CASSSEGGRGGNEQFF.

The rearrangement joins TRBV29-1 to TRBJ2-7, with TRBD1 matching over 7 bases. The ends lost 5 bases at V and 6 bases at J; junction bases unmatched: 16. CDR1 is SQVTM, CDR2 ANQGSEA, per germline. The CDR3 length is 15 residues. In nucleotides, the CDR3 is TGCAGCGTTTCGCCGGATGACAGGGTCGAAGGCGAGCAGTACTTC. As protein: CSVSPDDRVEGEQYF.

The rearrangement uses TRBV12-3 or TRBV12-4 and TRBJ1-2; no reliable D call. The CDR3 runs to 14 residues. V was pared by 1 base and J by 12 bases, with 18 bases between. DNA of the CDR3: TGTGCCAGCAGTTTAGGGGGTGCTAAGGGAGGCGACACCTTC. Its protein is CASSLGGAKGGDTF.

The genes are TRBV4-2 and TRBJ1-4; 10 positions match TRBD1. The CDR3 totals 16 residues. Germline loops: CDR1 LGHNA, CDR2 YNFKEQ. V dropped 5 bases and J dropped 3; count of bases not matched to a gene: 6. The CDR3 loop reads CASSAPGQGPNEKLFF. The CDR3, as DNA: TGTGCCAGCAGCGCCCCGGGACAGGGGCCTAATGAAAAACTGTTTTTT.

This clonotype was observed a few times. The gene calls are TRBV10-3 and TRBJ1-4; 7 nucleotides agree with TRBD1. Germline V gives CDR1 ENHRY, CDR2 SYGVKD. The CDR3 has 12 amino acids. V shed 10 bases, J shed 8 bases, and the junction held 7 bases outside the gene matches. The CDR3 sequence: CATGQVGEKLFF. CDR3 nucleotide sequence: TGTGCCACCGGACAGGTTGGCGAAAAACTGTTTTTT.

The gene calls are TRBV27 and TRBJ1-4; 11 positions match TRBD1. V trimming: 6 bases; J trimming: 10 bases; junction bases outside the gene matches: 13. The CDR3 runs 16 residues. Per the germline V gene, CDR1 is MNHEY and CDR2 is SMNVEV (reference sequence). CDR3 coding DNA: TGTGCCAGCAGGAAGGGACAGGGGGTTCCAACGCGAAAACTGTTTTTT. This codes for CASRKGQGVPTRKLFF.

This clonotype was counted a few times. V usage is TRBV15 and J usage is TRBJ2-1, with TRBD2 matching 10 bases. Trimming took 8 bases from V and 6 from J; bases not matched to a gene: 13. Germline values: CDR1 LNHNV, CDR2 YYDKDF (reference sequence). The CDR3 length is 16 residues. The CDR3 loop is CATLIQSGRGGNEQFF. CDR3 sequence (DNA): TGTGCCACCTTAATCCAAAGCGGGAGGGGGGGCAATGAGCAGTTCTTC.

The chain employs TRBV2 and TRBJ1-2; no firm D call. Germline assignment: CDR1 SNHLY and CDR2 FYNNEI. The CDR3 runs 14 residues. V was pared by 2 bases and J by 7 bases, with 14 bases between. The CDR3 DNA sequence: TGTGCCAGCAGTGAAAGAGGGCGTGGCCGTGGCTACACCTTC. Residues: CASSERGRGRGYTF.

Remarks on this clonotype: Compared with germline, one end of the junction differs, possibly owing to a read error. The rearrangement links TRBV27 to TRBJ2-2; TRBD2 matches at 7 bases. CDR3 length equals 16 residues. From germline, CDR1 is MNHEY and CDR2 SMNVEV (reference sequence). The DNA of the CDR3 is TGTGCCAGCAGTTACGTGGACGGGGGGAACGCCGGGGAGCTGTTTTTT. This sequence encodes CASSYVDGGNAGELFF.

This clonotype has just a few counts. The V call is TRBV7-2, the J call TRBJ2-1; 10 positions agree with TRBD2. CDR1 SGHTA and CDR2 FQGNSA come from the germline V gene. Trimming at V came to 5 bases and at J to 7 bases, leaving 11 bases not matched to a gene. The CDR3 has 16 amino acids. Here the CDR3 reads CASSPKRERGGNEQFF. CDR3 in DNA: TGTGCCAGCAGCCCCAAGAGGGAGCGGGGGGGTAATGAGCAGTTCTTC.

V usage is TRBV28 and J usage is TRBJ2-3; the match to TRBD2 covers 8 bases. The CDR3 consists of 16 residues. Per germline, CDR1 MDHEN and CDR2 SYDVKM. Trimming at V came to 5 bases and at J to 5 bases, leaving 12 bases not matched to a gene. The DNA of the CDR3 is TGTGCCAGCAGTGGCGGGGGCGCGGGGGGTCAAGATACGCAGTATTTT. This translates into CASSGGGAGGQDTQYF.

For this clonotype: A much larger clone differs from this one at a single base, so this may be a read error. The rearrangement uses TRBV29-1 and TRBJ2-2; D unresolved. The CDR3 spans 11 residues. Germline assignment: CDR1 SQVTM and CDR2 ANQGSEA. The ends were cut back, 4 bases at V and 3 bases at J, with 3 bases in the middle. The CDR3 is CSVAYTGELFF. CDR3 DNA sequence: TGCAGCGTTGCTTACACCGGGGAGCTGTTTTTT.

The chain carries TRBV30 and TRBJ2-5; weak D call: TRBD1 (5 bases). The V and J ends lost 8 bases and 2 bases respectively, with 9 bases between them. Germline lookup yields CDR1 GTSNPN and CDR2 SVGIG (reference sequence). This CDR3 has 11 residues. In DNA form, the CDR3 reads TGTGCCGCAGGGAAACAAGAGACCCAGTACTTC. As protein: CAAGKQETQYF.

Remarks on this clonotype: This clone may be a read error of a much larger clone one base away. The chain couples TRBV20-1 to TRBJ2-5; D possibly corresponds to TRBD2 (6 bases). Trimming cost V 1 base and J 10 bases, with 19 bases left between them. CDR3 length: 14 residues. Germline loops: CDR1 DFQATT, CDR2 SNEGSKA (reference sequence). The CDR3 sequence: CSARVPVLASGQYF. In nucleotides, the CDR3 is TGCAGTGCTAGAGTTCCGGTTCTAGCGTCGGGCCAGTACTTC.

The V and J genes are TRBV11-2 and TRBJ2-1, with 8 bases identical to TRBD2. After removal of 7 bases from V and 0 bases from J, the junction contained 11 bases not matched to a gene. The CDR3 totals 17 residues. Germline CDR1 is SGHAT and CDR2 is FQNNGV. CDR3 amino acids: CASIPGGWGTSYNEQFF. The CDR3 bases are TGTGCCAGCATCCCGGGGGGGTGGGGGACCTCCTACAATGAGCAGTTCTTC.

This clonotype was seen a few times. In nucleotides, the CDR3 is TGTGCCAGCAGCGTGGACATGAACACTGAAGCTTTCTTT. Its translation: CASSVDMNTEAFF. This rearrangement joins TRBV7-2 to TRBJ1-1, with D perhaps matching TRBD1 (5 bases). Between the trimmed V and J ends, which lost 5 bases and 0 bases, there was a span of 7 bases. CDR1 SGHTA and CDR2 FQGNSA come from the germline V gene. The CDR3 runs 13 residues.

The V and J genes are TRBV7-2 and TRBJ1-4, with D hard to call. From germline, CDR1 is SGHTA and CDR2 FQGNSA. The length of the CDR3 is 14 residues. Trimming took 5 bases from V and 12 from J, leaving 19 bases between them. The CDR3 DNA reads TGTGCCAGCAGCCGTAAAGAAAACATGAGAGAACTGTTTTTT. Its translation: CASSRKENMRELFF.

The rearrangement uses TRBV6-5 and TRBJ1-1, with 7 bases matching TRBD1. This CDR3 contains 15 residues. The germline V gene has CDR1 MNHEY and CDR2 SVGAGI. The J segment lost 5 bases and the V segment lost 2 bases, leaving 8 bases of the junction unmatched. The DNA for the CDR3 is TGTGCCAGCAGTTACAAGGGGGCTCGAGGGACTGAAGCTTTCTTT. Residues: CASSYKGARGTEAFF.

This clonotype came up once. The chain is built from TRBV29-1 and TRBJ1-6; possibly TRBD1 for D (5 bases). CDR1 and CDR2 (germline): SQVTM, ANQGSEA. This CDR3 is 14 amino acids long. V lost 4 bases to trimming and J lost 7 bases, with 14 bases between them. The CDR3 region is CSVAEGIGNSPLHF. The CDR3 region has the DNA TGCAGCGTTGCAGAGGGGATAGGGAATTCACCCCTCCACTTT.

Comments on this clonotype: The junction does not match germline at one end; this may be a read error. This sequence joins TRBV12-3 or TRBV12-4 and TRBJ2-5, with D perhaps matching TRBD1 (6 bases). This CDR3 contains 15 residues. CDR3 residues: CVSSSRTENQETQYF. CDR3 DNA sequence: TGTGTCAGCAGTTCGCGGACAGAGAACCAAGAGACCCAGTACTTC.

The count of this clonotype is one. The rearrangement links TRBV5-1 to TRBJ2-3; 9 bases map to TRBD2. The CDR3 contains 15 residues. CDR1 SGHRS and CDR2 YFSETQ come from the germline V gene. V lost 6 bases, J lost 4 bases, and 9 bases stayed unmatched. This chain's CDR3 is CASNARGGAPDTQYF. The CDR3, as DNA: TGCGCCAGCAACGCACGCGGGGGGGCCCCAGATACGCAGTATTTT. Full variable domain (missing parts from reference TRBV5-1 and TRBJ2-3): KAGVTQTPRYLIKTRGQQVTLSCSPISGHRSVSWYQQTPGQGLQFLFEYFSETQRNKGNFPGRFSGRQFSNSRSEMNVSTLELGDSALYLCASNARGGAPDTQYFGPGTRLTVL.

The V and J genes are TRBV30 and TRBJ2-5, with no clear D. This CDR3 contains 11 residues. With 0 bases removed from V and 11 bases from J, the gap between germline ends came to 10 bases. Germline-derived CDR1 and CDR2 are GTSNPN and SVGIG (reference sequence). The CDR3 loop is CAWSVRQRQYF. For the CDR3, the DNA is TGTGCCTGGAGTGTAAGGCAAAGGCAGTACTTC.